This note documents a single T cell receptor (beta chain) sequence. The length of the CDR3 is 15 residues. Trimming took 4 bases from V and 6 from J; bases not matched to a gene: 11. Germline loops: CDR1 SNHLY, CDR2 FYNNEI. The data were obtained in a study of cytomegalovirus exposure and HLA in healthy donors. Primers for the PCR totalled 60 Vbeta and 13 Jbeta. The repertoire was sequenced with immunoSEQ multiplex PCR; TCRdb's copy has only in-frame clones and lacks some. The sample lists under 200,000 clones, about 75% occurring once. Material for sequencing was PBMCs. The chain employs TRBV2 and TRBJ1-1; 7 positions agree with TRBD1. The receptor was isolated from a male donor in good health and CMV-seropositive. The CDR3 nucleotides read TGTGCCAGCAGTGTTATGGCAGGGGGTGAATCTGAAGCTTTCTTT. Amino acid sequence: CASSVMAGGESEAFF.